This T cell receptor (beta chain) was observed in a study of T-cell reconstitution after alpha-beta-depleted transplantation in children. Overall study findings and caveats: T-cell counts and diversity were attributed mostly to newly produced T cells one year after transplant.

From germline, CDR1 is ENHRY and CDR2 SYGVKD. The CDR3 is 15 residues long. The J segment lost 3 bases and the V segment lost 11 bases, leaving 11 bases of the junction unmatched. Molecular barcoding with unique molecular identifiers was used for the TCRbeta library. MiXCR, run by TCRdb on the PCR reads, gives a single entry per CDR3 protein. The sample includes about 980,000 distinct CDR3 sequences, about 26% of them seen just once. This clonotype was seen only a few times. Its target is not known. The material was PBMCs, mostly from graft donor cells, obtained 360 days after TCRalphabeta/CD19-depleted stem cell transplant. The origin of this receptor is a boy younger than two who had a stem cell transplant for SCID, so the T cells may come from the graft donor. The V gene is TRBV10-3, the J gene TRBJ1-5, with 9 bases that match TRBD1. CDR3: CAVGTGPRVNQPQHF. CDR3 nucleotides: TGTGCCGTGGGGACAGGGCCACGAGTCAATCAGCCCCAGCATTTT.